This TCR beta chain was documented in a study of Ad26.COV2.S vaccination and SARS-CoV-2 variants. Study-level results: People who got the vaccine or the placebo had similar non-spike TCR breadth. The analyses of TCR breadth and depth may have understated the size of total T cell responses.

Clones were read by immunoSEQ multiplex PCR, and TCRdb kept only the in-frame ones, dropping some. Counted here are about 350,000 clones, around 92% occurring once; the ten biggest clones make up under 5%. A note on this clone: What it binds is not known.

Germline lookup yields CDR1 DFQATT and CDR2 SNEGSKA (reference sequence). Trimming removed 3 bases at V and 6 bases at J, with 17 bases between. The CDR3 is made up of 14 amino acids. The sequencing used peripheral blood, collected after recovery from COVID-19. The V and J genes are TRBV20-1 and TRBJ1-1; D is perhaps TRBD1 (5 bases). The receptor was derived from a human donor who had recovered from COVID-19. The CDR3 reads CSASRVGGISEAFF. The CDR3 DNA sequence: TGCAGTGCTAGTAGGGTCGGGGGGATTTCTGAAGCTTTCTTT.